Listed below are T cell receptor beta chains from one sample, sequenced in a study of blood T cells in healthy people across ages. In TCRdb, the 5' RACE reads were re-called with MiXCR into one record per CDR3 protein. This sample carries fewer than 2,000,000 distinct CDR3 sequences, about two fifths of them seen once, and the ten largest clones take 23%. Material for sequencing was blood. These TCRs come from a human donor in good health. Each CDR3 is given with its conserved first and last residue. Fields, in order: clone size, J gene, D gene, V gene, CDR3 DNA, CDR3 protein. A D gene is named only where the DNA matches it firmly. The size of a clone is reported for some rows only, either as once, few or many, or as a class for expanded clones.

few TRBJ2-4 TRBD2 TRBV20-1 TGCAGTGCTAGGTCAGCGGGGGGGCTGAACATTCAGTACTTC CSARSAGGLNIQYF
few TRBJ2-3 TRBD1 TRBV29-1 TGCAGCGTTGAACCTCGGACAGGGAGCACAGATACGCAGTATTTT CSVEPRTGSTDTQYF
few TRBJ2-3 TRBD1 TRBV6-5 TGTGCCAGCAGTTACCACCCGACAGGGGGCACAGATACGCAGTATTTT CASSYHPTGGTDTQYF
- TRBJ2-3 - TRBV6-6 TGTGCCAGCAGTTACTCGGACCAGCAGTATTTT CASSYSDQQYF
- TRBJ1-5 - TRBV7-9 TGTGCCAGCAGCTCTCCAGGGGTCCCCTACGTGGATCAGCCCCAGCATTTT CASSSPGVPYVDQPQHF
- TRBJ2-4 TRBD2 TRBV7-9 TGTGCCAGCAGCGCCCAGACTAGCGAGAGGAATGAGCAGTACTTC CASSAQTSERNEQYF
few TRBJ2-1 - TRBV13 TGTGCCAGCAGCTCCGCAGGGTTGGATGAGCAGTTCTTC CASSSAGLDEQFF
- TRBJ2-2 - TRBV20-1 TGCAGTGCTAGTGGTGGTTCGGGGACCGGGGAGCTGTTTTTT CSASGGSGTGELFF
- TRBJ2-2 - TRBV4-2 TGTGCCAGCAGCCAGCCCGGGACAACGAACACCGGGGAGCTGTTTTTT CASSQPGTTNTGELFF
- TRBJ1-2 TRBD1 TRBV5-1 TGCGCCAGCAGCTTGGCGAATCGGGACAGGGGGGACGGCTACACCTTC CASSLANRDRGDGYTF
once TRBJ2-1 TRBD1 TRBV24-1 TGTGCCACCAGTGATTTGCAGGACAGGTCGAGTGAGCAGTTCTTC CATSDLQDRSSEQFF
- TRBJ2-7 - TRBV10-3 TGTGCCATCAGTGAGTGGCGGGACCAAGGCGAGCAGTACTTC CAISEWRDQGEQYF
- TRBJ2-1 - TRBV5-1 TGCGCCAGCAGCTTTAGAGAAACGGGGAAGGAGCAGTTCTTC CASSFRETGKEQFF
- TRBJ1-5 - TRBV6-2/TRBV6-3 TGTGCCAGCAGTGGGTCGGCCCAACCACAGCCCCAGCATTTT CASSGSAQPQPQHF
- TRBJ2-7 TRBD2 TRBV5-6 TGTGCCAGTAGCCCCCGCGGGAGACCGAGCTACGAGCAGTACTTC CASSPRGRPSYEQYF
few TRBJ2-1 - TRBV15 TGTGCCACCAGCAGAGTTTGGGGGGCCCCCTACAATGAGCAGTTCTTC CATSRVWGAPYNEQFF
- TRBJ2-7 TRBD1 TRBV27 TGTGCCAGCAGTTACGGACAGGGGCATTCCTACGAGCAGTACTTC CASSYGQGHSYEQYF
once TRBJ1-5 TRBD1 TRBV20-1 TGCAGTGCTACTCCCGGACAGGCGGCGGGTCAGCCTCAGCATTTT CSATPGQAAGQPQHF
- TRBJ1-4 TRBD1 TRBV20-1 TGCAGTGCTTCACAGGGGTTCGCAACTAATGAAAAACTGTTTTTT CSASQGFATNEKLFF
few TRBJ2-3 - TRBV20-1 TGCAGTGCTAGCCGAGAGCCGACTAGCACAGATACGCAGTATTTT CSASREPTSTDTQYF
- TRBJ1-4 TRBD1 TRBV28 TGTGCCAGCAGTTCACCAGGGGGTCGAACTAATGAAAAACTGTTTTTT CASSSPGGRTNEKLFF
few TRBJ2-1 - TRBV4-3 TGCGCCAGCAGCCAGGAGACCTGGCTAGCCACACTCAACAATGAGCAGTTCTTC CASSQETWLATLNNEQFF
- TRBJ1-1 - TRBV5-1 TGCGCCAGCAGCCCCGTGGCGGGTCAAACCACTGAAGCTTTCTTT CASSPVAGQTTEAFF
few TRBJ2-3 - TRBV24-1 TGTGCCACCAGTTCTGCGCTGCCTAGCACAGATACGCAGTATTTT CATSSALPSTDTQYF
- TRBJ1-2 - TRBV4-2 TGTGCCGGCAGCCAAGACGAGGGGTTGATAGGCTACACCTTC CAGSQDEGLIGYTF
few TRBJ2-1 - TRBV2 TGCGCCAGCAGTAACCAGGGTCCCAATGAGCAGTTCTTC CASSNQGPNEQFF
many TRBJ2-3 - TRBV12-3/TRBV12-4 TGTGCCAGCAGCTTAGAAGATACGCAGTATTTT CASSLEDTQYF
- TRBJ1-1 TRBD1 TRBV5-1 TGCGCCAGCAATGACAGGGAGTCGACTGAAGCTTTCTTT CASNDRESTEAFF
- TRBJ1-2 TRBD1 TRBV10-3 TGTGCCATCAGTGAGTCGCAGGGGGTCTATGGCTACACCTTC CAISESQGVYGYTF
few TRBJ1-6 - TRBV10-3 TGTGCCATCAGTGAGAAGGGGGAGGCGATGGGTTCACCCCTCCACTTT CAISEKGEAMGSPLHF
- TRBJ2-1 - TRBV9 TGTGCCAGCAGCGTAGTATTGGGGAGCAATGAGCAGTTCTTC CASSVVLGSNEQFF
few TRBJ2-5 TRBD2 TRBV2 TGTGCCAGCAGAACGAATCCGACTAGCGGGTACCAAGAGACCCAGTACTTC CASRTNPTSGYQETQYF
- TRBJ2-7 - TRBV7-2 TGTGCCAGCAGCTTAACCGACGGATCCTACGAGCAGTACTTC CASSLTDGSYEQYF
- TRBJ1-4 - TRBV5-1 TGCGCCAGCAGCTTGGCGGGAATCGGAAGATTGGAAAAACTGTTTTTT CASSLAGIGRLEKLFF
- TRBJ2-7 - TRBV29-1 TGCAGCGTTGAGGTTTCAGGGAGGCGCGAGCAGTACTTC CSVEVSGRREQYF
- TRBJ2-1 - TRBV29-1 TGCAGCGTTCCCCCACACGGCAGGTCCCTGCAGTTCTTC CSVPPHGRSLQFF
- TRBJ2-3 - TRBV5-1 TGCGCCAGCTACGAGAGTGGTGTTAGCTTGGTAGATACGCAGTATTTT CASYESGVSLVDTQYF
- TRBJ2-5 TRBD2 TRBV5-1 TGCGCCAGCAGCCGTAACGGGGGGAATCAAGAGACCCAGTACTTC CASSRNGGNQETQYF
- TRBJ2-3 - TRBV7-2 TGTGCCAGCAGCGCGGACAGAACCTACACAGATACGCAGTATTTT CASSADRTYTDTQYF
- TRBJ1-5 - TRBV20-1 TGCAGTGCCCCCCCGGCGGGCAGGGAAGGCCGGCCCCAGCATTTT CSAPPAGREGRPQHF
many TRBJ1-2 - TRBV29-1 TGCAGCGTCGACACGCAGGGCAGGGATTTCTATGGCTACACCTTC CSVDTQGRDFYGYTF
- TRBJ2-7 - TRBV29-1 TGCAGCGTTGAAGTTCAGGGTATGTACGAGCAGTACTTC CSVEVQGMYEQYF
- TRBJ1-2 TRBD1 TRBV6-5 TGTGCCAGCAGTCCCGCTGAATTACAGGGGATCCATGGCTACACCTTC CASSPAELQGIHGYTF
many TRBJ1-1 - TRBV5-1 TGTGCCAGCAGCTTAGGAGGGGACACTGAAGCTTTCTTT CASSLGGDTEAFF
- TRBJ2-1 - TRBV15 TGTGCCACCAGCAGAGGGGGGGTCTACAATGAGCAGTTCTTC CATSRGGVYNEQFF
few TRBJ2-5 - TRBV6-6 TGTGCCAGCACTAATGCTCCGGAGACCCAGTACTTC CASTNAPETQYF
- TRBJ2-6 TRBD1 TRBV7-9 TGTGCCAACCCCCGGGACAGGGATTCTGGGGCCAACGTCCTGACTTTC CANPRDRDSGANVLTF
few TRBJ2-1 TRBD2 TRBV4-3 TGCGCCAGCAGCCAAGGGGTAGCGGGGGGCGGATATGAGCAGTTCTTC CASSQGVAGGGYEQFF
- TRBJ2-3 - TRBV4-3 TGCGCCAGCAGCCAAGATTGTAGTTCAGATACGCAGTATTTT CASSQDCSSDTQYF
- TRBJ1-2 - TRBV5-1 TGCGCCAGCAGACTGGAAGATGCAGTTGGCTACACCTTC CASRLEDAVGYTF
few TRBJ2-4 - TRBV6-1 TGTGCCAGCAGTGAAGTCCGTGGAATACGGTACTTC CASSEVRGIRYF
- TRBJ1-2 - TRBV12-5 TGTGCTAGTGGTACGACGGACAAGAACTATGGCTACACCTTC CASGTTDKNYGYTF
- TRBJ1-5 - TRBV12-3/TRBV12-4 TGTGCCAGCAGTTTGGAATCAGGGAGCAATCAGCCCCAGCATTTT CASSLESGSNQPQHF
- TRBJ2-7 - TRBV7-9 TGTGCCAGCAGCTTAGGTCGGGGGGCTCAGAACCCCTACGAGCAGTACTTC CASSLGRGAQNPYEQYF
few TRBJ2-4 - TRBV10-3 TGTGCCATCAGTGAGTCGGTGAAAAACATTCAGTACTTC CAISESVKNIQYF
- TRBJ2-1 TRBD1 TRBV7-9 TGTGCCGGCAGCGATAATCCGGGACAGGCTAACAATGAGCAGTTCTTC CAGSDNPGQANNEQFF
- TRBJ2-6 - TRBV20-1 TGCAGTGCTACCGCGGCCGGGGTTACTGGGGCCAACGTCCTGACTTTC CSATAAGVTGANVLTF
few TRBJ2-7 - TRBV6-1 TGTGCCAGTAGCGGGACAGGCCCGGGCGAGCAGTACTTC CASSGTGPGEQYF
few TRBJ1-6 - TRBV29-1 TGCAGCGTTAGAGCAGATCTTCTTTCACCCCTCCACTTT CSVRADLLSPLHF